The rows below give T cell receptor beta chains drawn from one sample of a study of cytomegalovirus exposure and HLA in healthy donors. Profiling relied on immunoSEQ multiplex PCR, and the TCRdb table lists in-frame clones only, not all of them. The sample holds 160,000 or so clones, roughly 79% seen once. Sequenced input: PBMCs. These receptors all come from a woman in her fifties or sixties in good health and CMV-seronegative. CDR3s include the opening cysteine and the closing phenylalanine or tryptophan. Fields, in order: V gene, clone size, J gene, D gene, CDR3 DNA, CDR3 protein. The D gene is left open where the match is weak. Size is omitted from some rows. Given values are once, few, many or a class for expanded clones.

V: TRBV28
size: .
J: TRBJ2-1
D: .
DNA: TGTGCCAGCAGTTTAGGGGCGAGCTCCTACAATGAGCAGTTCTTC
CDR3: CASSLGASSYNEQFF

V: TRBV18
size: .
J: TRBJ2-2
D: .
DNA: TGTGCCAGCTCACCACGACAGCTTGTAGGCACCGGGGAGCTGTTTTTT
CDR3: CASSPRQLVGTGELFF

V: TRBV11-2
size: .
J: TRBJ2-7
D: TRBD1
DNA: TGTGCCAGCAGCTTACAACAGGGGTCCTACGAGCAGTACTTC
CDR3: CASSLQQGSYEQYF

V: TRBV11-2
size: .
J: TRBJ2-7
D: .
DNA: TGTGCCAGCAGCTTAGAGGGGCAGGGGTACTACGAGCAGTACTTC
CDR3: CASSLEGQGYYEQYF

V: TRBV18
size: .
J: TRBJ2-1
D: .
DNA: TGTGCCAGCTCACCAGCCGGGACAGAGCAGTTCTTC
CDR3: CASSPAGTEQFF

V: TRBV13
size: .
J: TRBJ1-1
D: .
DNA: TGTGCCAGCAGCTATCGACGCCTGACTCTAAACACTGAAGCTTTCTTT
CDR3: CASSYRRLTLNTEAFF

V: TRBV2
size: once
J: TRBJ1-6
D: TRBD1
DNA: TGTGCCAGCAGTCCAGCGACAGGGGTTGTTTCACCCCTCCACTTT
CDR3: CASSPATGVVSPLHF

V: TRBV18
size: .
J: TRBJ1-4
D: .
DNA: TGTGCCAGCTCCCCCTCGGATGAAAAACTGTTTTTT
CDR3: CASSPSDEKLFF

V: TRBV6-6
size: .
J: TRBJ2-7
D: TRBD1
DNA: TGTGCCAGCACCCTGGACAGGGATGGAAACGAGCAGTACTTC
CDR3: CASTLDRDGNEQYF

V: TRBV7-7
size: .
J: TRBJ2-1
D: TRBD1
DNA: TGTGCCAGCAGCTTAAAAGCGGTGGGACAGGGTCTCCCCTCTTACAATGAGCAGTTCTTC
CDR3: CASSLKAVGQGLPSYNEQFF

V: TRBV7-9
size: .
J: TRBJ1-5
D: .
DNA: TGTTCCAGCAGCGAGGAGGGGAATCAGCCCCAGCATTTT
CDR3: CSSSEEGNQPQHF

V: TRBV7-9
size: .
J: TRBJ1-2
D: .
DNA: TGTGCCAGCAGCTTAGAATCGGTGAAGGGCTACACCTTC
CDR3: CASSLESVKGYTF

V: TRBV6-5
size: few
J: TRBJ2-7
D: .
DNA: TGTGCCAGCAGACGCGGGAACCAGGCCTCCTACGAGCAGTACTTC
CDR3: CASRRGNQASYEQYF

V: TRBV5-8
size: .
J: TRBJ1-3
D: .
DNA: TGTGCCAGCAGCTTGGCCGGGGGAAACACCATATATTTT
CDR3: CASSLAGGNTIYF

V: TRBV30
size: .
J: TRBJ2-7
D: TRBD2
DNA: TGTGCCTGGAGTGTAGGCGGGCTAGCGGGAGATCTCTACGAGCAGTACTTC
CDR3: CAWSVGGLAGDLYEQYF

V: TRBV6-1
size: .
J: TRBJ2-2
D: .
DNA: TGTGCCAGCCCTGGCAGGGGCACCGGGGAGCTGTTTTTT
CDR3: CASPGRGTGELFF

V: TRBV7-2
size: .
J: TRBJ2-3
D: .
DNA: TGTGCCAGCAGCTTACCAAGCACAGATACGCAGTATTTT
CDR3: CASSLPSTDTQYF

V: TRBV5-6
size: .
J: TRBJ1-5
D: .
DNA: TGTGCCAGCAGCCTGACCTCAGGGCATGGACAGCCCCAGCATTTT
CDR3: CASSLTSGHGQPQHF

V: TRBV5-5
size: .
J: TRBJ1-6
D: TRBD1
DNA: TGTGCCAGCAGCGGATTGGGACAGGGAGATTCACCCCTCCACTTT
CDR3: CASSGLGQGDSPLHF

V: TRBV7-2
size: few
J: TRBJ2-1
D: .
DNA: TGTGCCAGCAGCCAAGGGGTGGCGGGAGAGCAGTTCTTC
CDR3: CASSQGVAGEQFF

V: TRBV7-2
size: .
J: TRBJ2-7
D: TRBD2
DNA: TGTGCCAGCAGCCCTAGCGGGACAACTACCACCGGGCAGTACTTC
CDR3: CASSPSGTTTTGQYF

V: TRBV7-9
size: .
J: TRBJ2-7
D: TRBD2
DNA: TGTGCCAGCAGCCCCCGAGGAGGGGGACTAGCGATCTACGAGCAGTACTTC
CDR3: CASSPRGGGLAIYEQYF

V: TRBV19
size: .
J: TRBJ1-5
D: .
DNA: TGTGCCAGTAGTATTCGGAGAGGGAGGGCCGATCAGCCCCAGCATTTT
CDR3: CASSIRRGRADQPQHF

V: TRBV19
size: few
J: TRBJ1-1
D: TRBD1
DNA: TGTGCCAGTAGCCAAGACAGGGAGAGAGGAGCTTTCTTT
CDR3: CASSQDRERGAFF

V: TRBV6-1
size: .
J: TRBJ1-5
D: TRBD1
DNA: TGTGCCAGCAGTGTTTCCTACGAGGGGGCAGGTCAGCCCCAGCATTTT
CDR3: CASSVSYEGAGQPQHF

V: TRBV2
size: .
J: TRBJ1-5
D: TRBD1
DNA: TGTGCCAGCGGAACAGGGGTGAATCAGCCCCAGCATTTT
CDR3: CASGTGVNQPQHF

V: TRBV28
size: .
J: TRBJ1-2
D: TRBD1
DNA: TGTGCCAGCAGTTCATCGGGGACAGGGTTTAACTATGGCTACACCTTC
CDR3: CASSSSGTGFNYGYTF

V: TRBV9
size: .
J: TRBJ1-2
D: TRBD1
DNA: TGTGCCAGCAATCCCACAGGGGGAAACTATGGCTACACCTTC
CDR3: CASNPTGGNYGYTF

V: TRBV30
size: .
J: TRBJ2-7
D: TRBD1
DNA: TGTGCCTGGAGTAGGCAGGGGGCGGGCGAGCAGTACTTC
CDR3: CAWSRQGAGEQYF

V: TRBV15
size: .
J: TRBJ2-1
D: TRBD2
DNA: TGTGCCACCAGCAGAGATGCGACTAGCGGTTACAATGAGCAGTTCTTC
CDR3: CATSRDATSGYNEQFF

V: TRBV7-2
size: .
J: TRBJ2-2
D: TRBD1
DNA: TGTGCCAGCAGCCCAGACAGGGGCCCACTGGCCGGGGAGCTGTTTTTT
CDR3: CASSPDRGPLAGELFF

V: TRBV5-1
size: .
J: TRBJ1-4
D: .
DNA: TGCGCCAGCAGCCGGGGGGCGCCTGAAAAACTGTTTTTT
CDR3: CASSRGAPEKLFF

V: TRBV5-8
size: once
J: TRBJ1-2
D: TRBD1
DNA: TGTGCCAGCAGCTTGGGGACAGGGGATGAGATAGCTAACTATGGCTACACCTTC
CDR3: CASSLGTGDEIANYGYTF

V: TRBV2
size: .
J: TRBJ1-5
D: .
DNA: TGTGCCAGCAGCTGGGACGGGCGGGGTGGGGACCAGCATTTT
CDR3: CASSWDGRGGDQHF

V: TRBV19
size: once
J: TRBJ1-2
D: .
DNA: TGTGCCAGTAAACCACCGGGGGGGGCAGGTTACACCTTC
CDR3: CASKPPGGAGYTF

V: TRBV15
size: .
J: TRBJ2-5
D: TRBD2
DNA: TGTGCCACCAGCAGAAGGCAGGGAGGGGAGACCCAGTACTTC
CDR3: CATSRRQGGETQYF

V: TRBV5-8
size: once
J: TRBJ2-7
D: TRBD2
DNA: TGTGCCAGCAGTCCTAGCGGAGGGGACGAGCAGTACTTC
CDR3: CASSPSGGDEQYF

V: TRBV10-3
size: .
J: TRBJ2-5
D: .
DNA: TGTGCCATCGGGACACACCAAGAGACCCAGTACTTC
CDR3: CAIGTHQETQYF

V: TRBV7-2
size: .
J: TRBJ1-4
D: TRBD1
DNA: TGTGCCAGCAGCTTATTGGGACAGGGTTCCGAAAAACTGTTTTTT
CDR3: CASSLLGQGSEKLFF

V: TRBV7-2
size: .
J: TRBJ2-5
D: .
DNA: TGTGCCAGCACCCGCGAGGCTCAAGAGACCCAGTACTTC
CDR3: CASTREAQETQYF

V: TRBV29-1
size: .
J: TRBJ1-1
D: TRBD1
DNA: TGCAGCGTTGATTTCGACAGGGTCCCGTGGACTGAAGCTTTCTTT
CDR3: CSVDFDRVPWTEAFF

V: TRBV7-2
size: .
J: TRBJ1-2
D: TRBD1
DNA: TGTGCCAGCAGCTTAACAGACAGGGGGCGAAACCACTATGGCTACACCTTC
CDR3: CASSLTDRGRNHYGYTF

V: TRBV15
size: .
J: TRBJ1-5
D: .
DNA: TGTGCCACCAGCAGAGACGGGTCAAATCCTCTCCAGCCCCAGCATTTT
CDR3: CATSRDGSNPLQPQHF

V: TRBV6-4
size: .
J: TRBJ2-3
D: TRBD2
DNA: TGTGCCAGCAGGCCGGGACTAGCATCAGATACGCAGTATTTT
CDR3: CASRPGLASDTQYF

V: TRBV28
size: .
J: TRBJ2-7
D: .
DNA: TGTGCCAGCAGGGACAACTTCGAGCAGTACTTC
CDR3: CASRDNFEQYF

V: TRBV7-2
size: .
J: TRBJ1-1
D: .
DNA: TGTGCCAGCAGCCGGGGGACTCCTGGCGCTTTCTTT
CDR3: CASSRGTPGAFF

V: TRBV11-2
size: .
J: TRBJ2-3
D: TRBD2
DNA: TGTGCCAGCAGCTTAGAAGGGTTCGCGGGGGGGCAAGATACGCAGTATTTT
CDR3: CASSLEGFAGGQDTQYF

V: TRBV13
size: .
J: TRBJ2-1
D: TRBD1
DNA: TGTGCCAGCAGCCGGACAGGCTCCTCCTACAATGAGCAGTTCTTC
CDR3: CASSRTGSSYNEQFF